Described below is a single TCR beta chain sequence and its context. Its antigen is still unknown. No base quality values were provided; no much bigger clone lies one nucleotide off. The sample originates from a study of naive and memory T cell subsets (dated by TCRdb to the late 2010s). About the investigation overall: An open-source, UMI-based TCR alpha and beta sequencing pipeline was applied to sorted naive and memory peripheral blood T cell subsets. Complete agreement was observed between the functional CMV T cell responses and the IgG serology results. RNA was DNase-treated and reverse transcribed with TCR constant-region primers, mostly using SuperScript III. Results and caveats for the whole study, not just this receptor: RNA-based TCR counts may be influenced by expression changes linked to T cell activation and differentiation. In both CD4 and CD8 cells, the Gini index increased while Shannon and inverse Simpson diversity decreased from naive through CM, EM and EMRA. The repertoire findings for the naive and memory subsets could not be validated against a ground truth, as none was available. Following error correction, more than 95% of naive TCR sequences occurred only once, which made naive abundance distributions much steeper than those of memory subsets. A clonotype was defined as a single alpha or beta chain sequence rather than as a paired alpha/beta receptor. TCR abundance followed a power law with an exponent that was different for naive and memory subsets but consistent across the three individuals.

The library was generated by UMI-ligation and nested PCR. The beta constant-region primer was an equimolar mix of two oligonucleotides covering both TRBC1 and TRBC2. A single-stranded oligonucleotide containing the SP2 primer and a 12-nucleotide UMI was joined to the 3' end of the cDNA by T4 RNA ligase 1. Four rounds of PCR, combining the SP2 primer with nested alpha and beta constant-region primers, were used to amplify the ligated cDNA. Incubation of the ligation reaction lasted roughly 19-24 hours at 16 degrees C. To avoid over-amplification, PCR2 was usually performed as a SYBR Green qPCR and halted once a predetermined threshold was reached. Every purification after the first one was done using Agencourt AMPure XP magnetic beads. Libraries were quantified by Qubit and checked on a TapeStation, where a main peak was expected near 650 bp. Pooled libraries were sequenced on an Illumina MiSeq with v2 2x251 paired-end kits, typically giving roughly 0.95-2.1 million reads per sample. Each sample's library went into the pool at 4 nM, and about 4.5-8% PhiX was added to help with cluster recognition. Concerning the study's data processing: FASTQ reads processed by Demultiplexor were assigned V and J genes by Decombinator through tag matching that tolerated a single base-pair mismatch. Collapsinator used UMIs to correct both sequencing errors and frequency errors arising from PCR heterogeneity. TCRs were translated and CDR3s were extracted from the conserved cysteine to the FGXG phenylalanine by CDR3Translator, with non-productive sequences being flagged. Gini, Shannon entropy and inverse Simpson indices were calculated on repertoires subsampled to equal numbers of UMI-defined TCRs. Within the linear range, a power law was fitted to clonotype abundance distributions using maximum likelihood. For one naive CD8 sample, the pipeline and MIGEC produced similar UMI counts, unique TCR numbers and clonal distributions. The repertoires were searched for 7,000 to 8,000 CMV-associated CDR3 sequences that had been compiled from VDJdb and a published dataset. TCRdb trimmed the raw reads at Q25, called clones with MiXCR and kept productive beta chains. When rows share a CDR3 protein, they turn into one entry using the most common DNA and genes. In this record, the V and J calls reflect TCRdb's handling and not the investigators' own analysis. Recorded for this sample are 37,000 or so distinct CDR3 sequences; about an eighth of them occurred a single time. The top ten hold 22% of the sample.

TCR alpha and beta chain libraries were amplified separately from the second PCR step onward. The CMV status of each donor was determined by measuring IFNgamma production from CD4+ T cells after fresh PBMCs had been stimulated overnight with CMV viral lysate. Miltenyi beads were used first to positively select CD4 T cells, and CD8 T cells were then positively selected from the CD4-negative fraction. Cells stained for CD3, CD4, CD8, CD45RA, CD27 and a live/dead dye were sorted on a BD Aria II into four subsets by CD45RA and CD27. The sorting gate for effector memory cells was CD45RA-CD27-, and the sorting gate for EMRA cells was CD45RA+CD27-. Blood came from a few healthy volunteers, each fractionated into CD4 and CD8 T cells and then into four differentiation subsets. Roughly 0.12 L of peripheral blood was taken from each donor, and PBMC were separated by density-gradient centrifugation on Ficoll-Paque PLUS. The sorted cells were lysed in RLT buffer, after which RNA was extracted using a Qiagen RNeasy kit and kept at -80 degrees C.

The CDR3 runs 14 residues from the cysteine to the phenylalanine. Of all the DNA, just the CDR3 is kept, 42 bases in frame from base 1. For CDR1 and CDR2, the germline V gene lists MGHDK and SYGVNS. Here V drops 6 bases and J drops 4 bases, and the junction holds 4 bases not matched to any gene. The receptor comes from a human donor in good health. Specimen: effector memory CD4+ T cells from blood. The sample's cell subset or site label is to be understood as: effector memory, CD45RA- CD27-. The V gene is TRBV25-1 and the J gene is TRBJ2-3; 10 central nucleotides agree with TRBD2. In nucleotide form, the sequence is TGTGCCAGCAGCCTAGCGGGAGCATCAGATACGCAGTATTTT. This yields the protein CASSLAGASDTQYF.